This passage covers 19 T cell receptor beta chains from one sample sequenced in a study of T cells in localized non-small cell lung cancer. Repertoires were generated with immunoSEQ multiplex PCR, while TCRdb's copy carries only in-frame clones and drops some. The sample shows some 9,700 clones, under 90% of them seen only once. The input for sequencing was peripheral blood, taken before any cancer treatment. The receptor set was obtained from a female donor aged 60 or older with stage II squamous cell lung carcinoma.

CDR3 residues: CASSPRKNTEAFF. DNA for the CDR3: TGTGCCAGCAGTCCAAGGAAGAACACTGAAGCTTTCTTT. J is TRBJ1-1 and V is TRBV27; D gene unclear. The CDR3 loop spans 13 amino acids. The germline gives CDR1 MNHEY, CDR2 SMNVEV (reference sequence). Trimming pared 5 bases from V and 1 base from J, leaving 8 bases between.

The chain combines TRBV5-4 with TRBJ2-2; TRBD1 is a possible D gene (6 bases). V was trimmed by 2 bases and J by 4 bases, leaving 9 bases between them. The CDR3 has 14 amino acids. Germline CDR1 reads SGHNT; CDR2 reads YYREEE (reference sequence). CDR3 in amino acids: CASSFTGSTGELFF. CDR3 nucleotide sequence: TGTGCCAGCAGCTTTACAGGGAGCACCGGGGAGCTGTTTTTT.

The chain joins TRBV29-1 to TRBJ2-1; 11 nucleotides match TRBD2. The germline gives CDR1 SQVTM, CDR2 ANQGSEA. The CDR3 runs to 14 residues. The trim removed 5 bases at V and 9 bases at J, leaving 9 bases unmatched. CDR3 coding DNA: TGCAGCGTTTATGGTAGCGGGGGGGAGGGTGAGCAGTTCTTC. Its translation is CSVYGSGGEGEQFF.

This clone was seen just once. The chain recombines TRBV19 with TRBJ2-3; D not resolved. The V and J ends lost 1 base and 3 bases respectively, with 17 bases between them. Germline V gene sequence: CDR1 LNHDA, CDR2 SQIVND (reference sequence). This CDR3 is 17 amino acids long. CDR3: CASSIGDSSFGTDTQYF. CDR3 DNA sequence: TGTGCCAGTAGTATAGGAGACTCCTCATTTGGGACAGATACGCAGTATTTT.

The gene calls are TRBV19 and TRBJ2-7; TRBD1 matches 8 bases. Germline trimming cut 2 bases from V and 5 bases from J; bases unmatched to any gene: 11. Germline loops: CDR1 LNHDA, CDR2 SQIVND (reference sequence). CDR3 size: 16 residues. Here the CDR3 DNA reads TGTGCCAGTAGTATATTCCCCGTACAGGGGGTGAACGAGCAGTACTTC. This sequence encodes CASSIFPVQGVNEQYF.

The V gene is TRBV5-6, the J gene TRBJ2-4, with 8 positions matching TRBD1. The J segment lost 2 bases and the V segment lost 2 bases, leaving 6 bases of the junction unmatched. This CDR3 has 16 amino acids. Germline CDR1 and CDR2: SGHDT and YYEEEE. Written as DNA, the CDR3 is TGTGCCAGCAGCTTTTGGACAGGGAAGACCAAAAACATTCAGTACTTC. Translating gives CASSFWTGKTKNIQYF.

About this clone: Mismatch with germline at one junction end may stem from a read error. The rearrangement uses TRBV30 and TRBJ2-1, with 8 bases aligning to TRBD1. The CDR3 covers 12 residues. The germline gives CDR1 GTSNPN, CDR2 SVGIG (reference sequence). This chain's CDR3 is CAWSVQGGERFF. The CDR3 DNA is TGTGCCTGGAGTGTACAGGGGGGCGAGCGGTTCTTC.

The V and J genes are TRBV30 and TRBJ1-3, with 8 positions matching TRBD1. Germline V gene sequence: CDR1 GTSNPN, CDR2 SVGIG (reference sequence). Trimming at V came to 7 bases and at J to 4 bases, leaving 9 bases not matched to a gene. CDR3 length: 14 amino acids. CDR3 amino acids: CAFRQGPGGNTIYF. CDR3 sequence (DNA): TGTGCCTTCCGACAGGGGCCGGGGGGAAACACCATATATTTT.

The chain uses TRBV29-1 and TRBJ2-5; no firm D call. Germline lookup yields CDR1 SQVTM and CDR2 ANQGSEA. This CDR3 contains 13 residues. Trimming took off 7 bases at V and 2 bases at J, with 14 bases between the two ends. The CDR3 here is CSGNGGGQETQYF. CDR3 bases: TGCAGCGGAAACGGCGGCGGACAAGAGACCCAGTACTTC.

V and J are TRBV6-1 and TRBJ1-3; D not resolved. The germline V gene has CDR1 MNHNS and CDR2 SASEGT. Trimming shortened V by 6 bases and J by 0 bases, and 12 bases separated the two germline ends. The CDR3 is made up of 15 amino acids. The CDR3 DNA reads TGTGCCAGCAGCGAGCAGGTTCTCTCTGGAAACACCATATATTTT. Translating it yields CASSEQVLSGNTIYF.

The V call is TRBV15, the J call TRBJ1-5; D gene unclear. Germline V lookup: CDR1 LNHNV, CDR2 YYDKDF (reference sequence). The V end was cut by 0 bases, the J end by 9 bases, with 9 bases between. The length of the CDR3 is 13 residues. CDR3: CATSRDKVGPQHF. CDR3 coding DNA: TGTGCCACCAGCAGAGATAAGGTGGGGCCCCAGCATTTT.

The rearrangement uses TRBV18 and TRBJ2-1; 7 bases are shared with TRBD2. The CDR3 is 15 residues long. CDR1 is KGHSH and CDR2 is LQKENI in the germline V gene. The trim removed 2 bases at V and 2 bases at J, leaving 3 bases unmatched. The CDR3 DNA reads as TGTGCCAGCTCACCAAGACTAGCAGCCTACAATGAGCAGTTCTTC. Translation: CASSPRLAAYNEQFF.

J is TRBJ2-6 and V is TRBV2; D gene uncertain. V was trimmed by 5 bases and J by 0 bases, leaving 8 bases between them. The CDR3 is 15 residues long. Germline CDR1 reads SNHLY; CDR2 reads FYNNEI. The DNA for the CDR3 is TGTGCCAGCAGTAAGCATATCTCTGGGGCCAACGTCCTGACTTTC. It is translated as CASSKHISGANVLTF.

The CDR3 coding sequence is TGTGCCACCAGCAGAGGACGGACAGGGTCGGATCAGCCCCAGCATTTT. Amino acids: CATSRGRTGSDQPQHF. The chain links TRBV15 to TRBJ1-5; TRBD1 aligns across 8 bases. CDR1 is LNHNV, CDR2 YYDKDF, per germline (reference sequence). V lost 1 base to trimming and J lost 5 bases; unmatched junction nucleotides: 7. CDR3 size: 16 residues.

The V gene is TRBV28, the J gene TRBJ2-3, with 8 bases fitting TRBD2. The V segment lost 3 bases and the J segment 1 base; nucleotides outside the gene matches: 6. Germline V CDR1 and CDR2: MDHEN, SYDVKM. This CDR3 spans 16 amino acids. CDR3 protein: CASSLTLSGGTDTQYF. The CDR3 nucleotides are TGTGCCAGCAGTTTGACCCTTAGCGGGGGCACAGATACGCAGTATTTT.

This rearrangement joins TRBV7-9 to TRBJ2-7; D gene unclear. V was cut by 1 base and J by 5 bases, with 3 bases left in between. Germline values: CDR1 SEHNR, CDR2 FQNEAQ (reference sequence). The CDR3 has 11 residues. The chain's CDR3 is CASSLEDEQYF. The CDR3 bases are TGTGCCAGCAGCTTAGAGGACGAGCAGTACTTC.

This clone was counted between two and nine times. The gene calls are TRBV5-1 and TRBJ2-6; D is ambiguous. Germline V CDR1 and CDR2: SGHRS, YFSETQ. The CDR3 loop spans 13 amino acids. V was clipped by 2 bases and J by 4 bases, with 4 bases between them. CDR3 region: CASSFDGANVLTF. The CDR3 DNA follows: TGCGCCAGCAGCTTCGACGGGGCCAACGTCCTGACTTTC. The variable domain in full, completed from reference TRBV5-1 and TRBJ2-6, reads KAGVTQTPRYLIKTRGQQVTLSCSPISGHRSVSWYQQTPGQGLQFLFEYFSETQRNKGNFPGRFSGRQFSNSRSEMNVSTLELGDSALYLCASSFDGANVLTFGAGSRLTVL.

The chain uses TRBV30 and TRBJ1-1; 8 positions agree with TRBD1. Germline-derived CDR1 and CDR2 are GTSNPN and SVGIG (reference sequence). The CDR3 length is 14 residues. Unmatched junction bases numbered 5, after V lost 4 bases and J lost 1 base. CDR3 bases: TGTGCCTGGAATACGGGACAGGCGAACACTGAAGCTTTCTTT. Encoded protein: CAWNTGQANTEAFF.

This clone was detected only a few times. One end of the junction is discordant with germline, which a read error may explain. The J gene is TRBJ2-1, the V gene TRBV7-2, with a weak D call TRBD2 (5 bases). The CDR3 sequence is 12 residues long. CDR1 and CDR2 (germline): SGHTA, FQGNSA. This CDR3 reads CASSIATNEQFF. For the CDR3, the DNA is TGTGCCAGCAGCATAGCGACTAATGAGCAGTTCTTC.